The rows below give T cell receptor beta chains drawn from one sample of a study of shared clonotypes between healthy human individuals. Clones were read by immunoSEQ multiplex PCR, and TCRdb kept only the in-frame ones, dropping some. Counted here are about 1 million clones, approximately 76% occurring once; the ten biggest clones make up less than 1.5%. The sample consisted of memory CD4+ T cells sorted from blood. These TCRs come from a young man in good health. Both conserved end residues are part of each CDR3. A D gene is named only where the DNA matches it firmly. Some rows have no size entry. The others give once, few or many, or a class for an expanded clone.

V	size	D	J	CDR3	DNA
TRBV4-1	.	TRBD2	TRBJ2-1	CASSQGSGAGYNEQFF	TGCGCCAGCAGCCAAGGCAGCGGGGCAGGCTACAATGAGCAGTTCTTC
TRBV6-1	few	.	TRBJ1-5	CASSPEGQGTQPQHF	TGTGCCAGCAGTCCGGAGGGGCAGGGCACTCAGCCCCAGCATTTT
TRBV19	.	TRBD1	TRBJ2-6	CASSIDGQGLSGANVLTF	TGTGCCAGTAGTATAGATGGACAGGGTCTCTCTGGGGCCAACGTCCTGACTTTC
TRBV7-9	.	.	TRBJ1-1	CASSLSLTNTEAFF	TGTGCCAGCAGCTTGAGCCTGACAAACACTGAAGCTTTCTTT
TRBV2	.	.	TRBJ2-7	CASSDPGWGYEQYF	TGTGCCAGCAGTGACCCAGGGTGGGGGTACGAGCAGTACTTC
TRBV6-5	.	.	TRBJ2-3	CASREPGTDTQYF	TGTGCCAGCCGAGAACCGGGAACAGATACGCAGTATTTT
TRBV5-4	once	.	TRBJ1-2	CASSQVGGANYGYTF	TGTGCCAGCAGCCAAGTGGGGGGAGCTAACTATGGCTACACCTTC
TRBV10-3	.	.	TRBJ2-1	CAISDFTPGLLTYNEQFF	TGTGCCATCAGTGATTTCACACCGGGACTCCTGACATACAATGAGCAGTTCTTC
TRBV5-8	.	TRBD2	TRBJ2-2	CASSLRSAGGIGELFF	TGTGCCAGCAGCTTGCGTTCAGCGGGAGGGATCGGGGAGCTGTTTTTT
TRBV18	.	.	TRBJ2-2	CASSPSTGNTGELFF	TGTGCCAGCTCACCATCAACAGGGAACACCGGGGAGCTGTTTTTT
TRBV2	.	TRBD1	TRBJ1-1	CASSQGQMNTEAFF	TGTGCCAGCAGTCAGGGACAGATGAACACTGAAGCTTTCTTT
TRBV5-1	.	.	TRBJ1-6	CASSLVGARSPLHF	TGCGCCAGCAGCTTGGTGGGGGCTAGATCACCCCTCCACTTT
TRBV10-2	.	.	TRBJ1-5	CASSAQDGQPQHF	TGCGCCAGCAGTGCACAGGATGGGCAGCCCCAGCATTTT
TRBV7-9	.	TRBD2	TRBJ2-1	CASSLEGLAGEEQFF	TGTGCCAGCAGCTTAGAAGGACTAGCGGGAGAAGAGCAGTTCTTC